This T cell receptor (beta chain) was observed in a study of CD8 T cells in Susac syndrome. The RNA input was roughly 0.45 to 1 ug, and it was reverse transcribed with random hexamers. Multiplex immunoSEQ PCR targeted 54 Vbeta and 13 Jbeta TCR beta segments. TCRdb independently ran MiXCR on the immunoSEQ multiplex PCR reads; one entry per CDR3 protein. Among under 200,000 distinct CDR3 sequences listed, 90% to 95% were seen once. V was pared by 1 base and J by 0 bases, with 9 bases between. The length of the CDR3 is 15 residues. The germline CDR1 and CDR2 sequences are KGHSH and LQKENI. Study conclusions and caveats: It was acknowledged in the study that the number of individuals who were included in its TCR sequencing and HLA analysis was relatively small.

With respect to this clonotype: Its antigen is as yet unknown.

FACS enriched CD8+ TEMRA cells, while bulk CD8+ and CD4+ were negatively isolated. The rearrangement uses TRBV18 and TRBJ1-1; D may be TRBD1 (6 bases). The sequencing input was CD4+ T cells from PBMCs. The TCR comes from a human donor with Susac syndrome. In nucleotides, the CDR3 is TGTGCCAGCTCACCACGGACAGAGCTGAACACTGAAGCTTTCTTT. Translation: CASSPRTELNTEAFF.